Below, one TCR beta chain is given with its context. Clones were sequenced by immunoSEQ multiplex PCR, and TCRdb holds only the in-frame ones, with some missing. The sample holds approximately 90,000 clones, roughly 91% seen once. The record originates from a study of T cell changes during pregnancy in multiple sclerosis. The TCR comes from a female donor in good health, enrolled as a control in a pregnancy study. This material consisted of peripheral blood, taken after pregnancy.

CDR3 nucleotides: TGTGCCAGCAGTTACACCTCACTTAGCAATCAGCCCCAGCATTTT. As protein: CASSYTSLSNQPQHF. This sequence joins TRBV6-5 and TRBJ1-5; D ambiguous. Deletions cut 2 bases from V and 0 bases from J, with 8 bases between. Germline V gives CDR1 MNHEY, CDR2 SVGAGI. The CDR3 has 15 amino acids.